What follows are 18 T cell receptor beta chains derived from one specimen sequenced in a study of T cell responses to AZD1222 COVID-19 vaccine. Using immunoSEQ multiplex PCR, the repertoire was profiled, and TCRdb retains in-frame clones only, with some absent. Found here are more than 100,000 clones, roughly 89% of them singletons; the top ten hold roughly 8.9%. Specimen: peripheral blood, collected on day 0 of AZD1222 vaccination. These receptors were taken from an adult in good health.

V gene TRBV15 combines with J gene TRBJ2-3, with 9 bases matching TRBD2. With 6 bases clipped from V and 0 bases from J, the junction kept 4 bases outside the gene matches. The CDR3 sequence is 15 residues long. Germline V gene lookup returns CDR1 LNHNV and CDR2 YYDKDF (reference sequence). CDR3 residues: CATRVLAGSTDTQYF. CDR3 in DNA: TGTGCCACCAGAGTTCTAGCGGGGAGCACAGATACGCAGTATTTT.

The chain links TRBV2 to TRBJ2-2; a possible D gene is TRBD2 (6 bases). CDR1 is SNHLY and CDR2 is FYNNEI in the germline V gene. The CDR3 spans 15 residues. V was pared by 7 bases and J by 3 bases, with 15 bases between. Here the CDR3 reads CASTFQRVDTGELFF. As DNA, the CDR3 is TGTGCCAGCACTTTCCAGCGGGTCGACACCGGGGAGCTGTTTTTT.

The chain uses TRBV5-4 and TRBJ1-6; D is perhaps TRBD1 (6 bases). The CDR3 is 15 residues long. Germline CDR1 reads SGHNT; CDR2 reads YYREEE (reference sequence). Trimming shortened V by 4 bases and J by 4 bases, and 12 bases separated the two germline ends. The CDR3 DNA follows: TGTGCCAGCAGCACCGGACAGTCTTATAATTCACCCCTCCACTTT. Translation: CASSTGQSYNSPLHF.

This chain connects TRBV6-5 to TRBJ2-2; 9 nucleotides align to TRBD2. Losses at the gene ends were 7 bases for V and 6 bases for J; bases not matched to a gene: 9. Germline CDR1 and CDR2: MNHEY and SVGAGI. CDR3 size: 15 residues. The CDR3 sequence is CASKRIAGEAGELFF. Written as DNA, the CDR3 is TGTGCCAGCAAGAGGATAGCGGGAGAGGCCGGGGAGCTGTTTTTT.

This clone is medium-sized. This sequence joins TRBV28 and TRBJ1-5; D remains ambiguous. Trimming pared 5 bases from V and 9 bases from J, leaving 11 bases between. Germline CDR1 and CDR2: MDHEN and SYDVKM. CDR3 length: 12 residues. CDR3 in DNA: TGTGCCAGCAGTCCCCCACGGGGGCCCCAGCATTTT. Translated: CASSPPRGPQHF.

This clone was seen only a few times. V and J are TRBV5-8 and TRBJ2-5, with 13 positions matching TRBD2. This CDR3 spans 16 amino acids. V trimming: 1 base; J trimming: 5 bases; junction bases outside the gene matches: 5. From germline, CDR1 is SGHTS and CDR2 YDEGEE. The CDR3 sequence is CASSLTSGGAWETQYF. As DNA, the CDR3 is TGTGCCAGCAGCTTGACTAGCGGGGGGGCCTGGGAGACCCAGTACTTC.

The chain joins TRBV19 to TRBJ2-2; 7 nucleotides match TRBD2. CDR1 is LNHDA, CDR2 SQIVND, per germline (reference sequence). This CDR3 is built from 13 residues. V dropped 6 bases and J dropped 8; count of bases not matched to a gene: 6. The CDR3 reads CASRNGLVGELFF. CDR3 nucleotide sequence: TGTGCCAGTAGGAACGGACTAGTTGGGGAGCTGTTTTTT.

The CDR3 sequence: CASRGTSVGNEQFF. DNA of the CDR3: TGTGCCAGCAGGGGGACTAGCGTGGGGAATGAGCAGTTCTTC. The J gene is TRBJ2-1, the V gene TRBV2, with TRBD2 matching 10 bases. Germline loops: CDR1 SNHLY, CDR2 FYNNEI. J lost 7 bases, V lost 6 bases, and 6 bases had no gene match. This CDR3 is 14 amino acids long.

The rearrangement joins TRBV29-1 to TRBJ1-5; D uncertain. The germline V and J ends were trimmed by 4 bases and 2 bases, with 6 bases remaining between them. This CDR3 has 12 amino acids. Per the germline V gene, CDR1 is SQVTM and CDR2 is ANQGSEA. The DNA of the CDR3 is TGCAGCGTTGCTGAGGGCAATCAGCCCCAGCATTTT. This codes for CSVAEGNQPQHF.

The chain couples TRBV6-6 to TRBJ1-1; possible D gene TRBD1, 6 bases. Trimming left V 5 bases short and J 3 bases short, with 22 bases between. This CDR3 comprises 17 residues. The germline V gene has CDR1 MNHNY and CDR2 SVGAGI (reference sequence). The CDR3 spells CASSRPPGGSGDTEAFF. CDR3 bases: TGTGCCAGCAGTCGACCCCCCGGCGGATCAGGGGACACTGAAGCTTTCTTT.

The chain carries TRBV15 and TRBJ2-5, with 10 bases identical to TRBD2. Germline V lookup: CDR1 LNHNV, CDR2 YYDKDF (reference sequence). V lost 3 bases to trimming and J lost 5 bases; unmatched junction nucleotides: 12. The CDR3 is 17 amino acids. The CDR3 sequence is CATSSPGGSGGAETQYF. The CDR3 nucleotides read TGTGCCACCAGCAGTCCCGGGGGGAGCGGGGGGGCGGAGACCCAGTACTTC.

This clone was observed a few times. The chain links TRBV18 to TRBJ1-6; 8 bases align to TRBD1. CDR1 is KGHSH and CDR2 is LQKENI in the germline V gene. The CDR3 length is 15 residues. With 5 bases clipped from V and 7 bases from J, the junction kept 7 bases outside the gene matches. The CDR3 DNA reads as TGTGCCAGCTCATCAGCGACAGGGGACAATTCACCCCTCCACTTT. This translates into CASSSATGDNSPLHF.

V usage is TRBV10-3 and J usage is TRBJ2-1; D is possibly TRBD2 (5 bases). The germline V and J ends were trimmed by 9 bases and 4 bases, with 13 bases remaining between them. Germline-derived CDR1 and CDR2 are ENHRY and SYGVKD. The CDR3 is 13 amino acids. CDR3: CAISSAAYNEQFF. The CDR3 DNA follows: TGTGCCATATCATCAGCGGCTTACAATGAGCAGTTCTTC.

This clone was counted a few times. The chain carries TRBV18 and TRBJ2-1, with 9 bases fitting TRBD2. The CDR3 has 15 residues. Germline CDR1 is KGHSH and CDR2 is LQKENI. J lost 4 bases, V lost 3 bases, and 4 bases had no gene match. The CDR3 sequence is CASSPPSGDYNEQFF. CDR3 nucleotides: TGTGCCAGCTCACCCCCTAGCGGGGATTACAATGAGCAGTTCTTC.

The chain carries TRBV3-1 (or the pseudogene TRBV3-2) and TRBJ1-2; D is uncertain. Germline CDR1 reads LGHDT; CDR2 reads YNNKEL (reference sequence). There are 13 residues in the CDR3. V lost 0 bases and J 5 bases, leaving 7 bases between the germline ends. The CDR3, as DNA: TGTGCCAGCAGCCAAGATCCCAGATATGGCTACACCTTC. This gives the protein CASSQDPRYGYTF.

This chain links TRBV3-1 (or the pseudogene TRBV3-2) with TRBJ2-1; weak D call: TRBD2 (5 bases). The CDR3 is 16 amino acids. CDR1 and CDR2 from the germline V gene are LGHDT and YNNKEL (reference sequence). Trimming shortened V by 1 base and J by 0 bases, and 10 bases separated the two germline ends. The CDR3 loop is CASSQVTGSSYNEQFF. CDR3 coding DNA: TGTGCCAGCAGCCAAGTGACTGGGAGCTCCTACAATGAGCAGTTCTTC.

This rearrangement joins TRBV3-1 (or the pseudogene TRBV3-2) to TRBJ2-1, with 8 bases matching TRBD1. The junction had 5 bases not matched to a gene; V was cut back by 0 bases and J by 7 bases. The CDR3 consists of 15 residues. Germline CDR1 LGHDT, CDR2 YNNKEL (reference sequence). Here the CDR3 reads CASSQDLQGANEQFF. The CDR3 DNA is TGTGCCAGCAGCCAAGATTTGCAGGGGGCGAATGAGCAGTTCTTC.

The chain employs TRBV2 and TRBJ2-3; 13 bases align to TRBD2. Germline-derived CDR1 and CDR2 are SNHLY and FYNNEI. The CDR3 is made up of 14 amino acids. J gave up 6 bases and V 8 bases, and 5 bases lay outside the gene matches. DNA for the CDR3: TGTGCCAGCGGACTAGCGGGAGAAGCTGATACGCAGTATTTT. Amino acids: CASGLAGEADTQYF.